This TCR beta chain was recovered during a study of blood T cell repertoires in COVID-19. Study-wide background: Italy, Spain and the United States were the sources of the convalescent and acute COVID-19 samples. Sources were T cells, B-cell-depleted T cells, or PBMCs; the material itself was cDNA or gDNA.

Remarks on this clone: The same CDR3 is also encoded by other DNA sequences in this sample.

Source study methods: From reference gene primer amplification, estimates of nucleated cell counts were derived. Assay: immunoSEQ multiplex PCR; the TCRdb copy retains only in-frame clones and omits some. That table gives V, J and clone size, and the DNA gave D and trimming. The sample has some 230,000 clones, 65% to 85% seen once; the top ten hold about 3%. Trimming took off 6 bases at V and 1 base at J, with 4 bases between the two ends. The length of the CDR3 is 13 residues. Germline V CDR1 and CDR2: LNHDA, SQIVND (reference sequence). The sample consisted of peripheral blood. The rearrangement links TRBV19 to TRBJ2-6; D is ambiguous. The sequence was obtained from a woman aged 30 to 39 who had recovered from COVID-19. CDR3 sequence: CASSPSGANVLTF. CDR3 sequence (DNA): TGTGCCAGTAGCCCGTCTGGGGCCAACGTCCTGACTTTC.